These 6 T cell receptor beta chains originate from one sample sequenced in a study of blood T cell repertoires in COVID-19 (dated by TCRdb to 2018 to 2020). To prepare the library, the immunoSEQ multiplex PCR assay was applied. Entries here come from immuneACCESS through TCRdb and include only in-frame sequences with V and J called. Some clones fail to appear in such tables; in the studies checked, an unresolved V gene covers under half of the shortfall, and the cause of the remainder is unknown. Here the sample has under 500,000 clones; 80% to 90% occur a single time. Clones ranked in the top ten supply approximately 4.5% of the sample. The sequenced material came from peripheral blood. Source of these receptors: a woman aged 25 to 45 with acute or convalescent COVID-19.

The chain is built from TRBV18 and TRBJ2-6, with D perhaps matching TRBD2 (5 bases). Germline V lookup: CDR1 KGHSH, CDR2 LQKENI. V was pared by 3 bases and J by 1 base, with 7 bases between. The CDR3 extends over 15 amino acids. The CDR3 region is CASSPSGSGANVLTF. The CDR3 coding sequence is TGTGCCAGCTCACCTTCGGGATCTGGGGCCAACGTCCTGACTTTC.

The V gene is TRBV5-1, the J gene TRBJ2-1, with 10 nucleotides matching TRBD2. The CDR3 is 17 amino acids. The germline V gene encodes CDR1 SGHRS and CDR2 YFSETQ. J was trimmed by 0 bases and V by 4 bases; bases with no gene match: 7. In DNA form, the CDR3 reads TGCGCCAGCAGCACCAAGCGGGGGGGCCTCTCCTACAATGAGCAGTTCTTC. Translated: CASSTKRGGLSYNEQFF.

V and J are TRBV24-1 and TRBJ1-2; 8 bases fit TRBD1. V lost 4 bases, J lost 8 bases, and 8 bases stayed unmatched. The CDR3 spans 14 residues. Germline V gene sequence: CDR1 KGHDR, CDR2 SFDVKD. CDR3 in DNA: TGTGCCACCAGTGACCATGGGACAGGAAAAGGCTACACCTTC. Translated: CATSDHGTGKGYTF.

This chain links TRBV3-1 (or the pseudogene TRBV3-2) with TRBJ2-1, with D perhaps matching TRBD1 (6 bases). The CDR3 covers 14 residues. Trimming left V 0 bases short and J 6 bases short, with 9 bases between. CDR1 is LGHDT, CDR2 YNNKEL, per germline (reference sequence). This chain's CDR3 is CASSQDSQGNEQFF. CDR3 nucleotides: TGTGCCAGCAGCCAAGATTCACAGGGCAATGAGCAGTTCTTC.

The chain joins TRBV11-2 to TRBJ2-7; D ambiguous. CDR3 size: 13 residues. With 1 base removed from V and 2 bases from J, the gap between germline ends came to 6 bases. The germline V gene has CDR1 SGHAT and CDR2 FQNNGV. The CDR3 DNA reads TGTGCCAGCAGCTTAGGACATACCTACGAGCAGTACTTC. This sequence encodes CASSLGHTYEQYF.

The rearrangement uses TRBV5-1 and TRBJ1-1; D remains unclear. The V end was cut by 2 bases, the J end by 5 bases, with 13 bases between. Germline CDR1 SGHRS, CDR2 YFSETQ. The CDR3 is 14 amino acids. The chain's CDR3 is CASSFGEVRTEAFF. For the CDR3, the DNA is TGCGCCAGCAGCTTCGGGGAGGTTAGGACTGAAGCTTTCTTT.